The present T cell receptor beta chain was sequenced within a study of regulatory T cells in long-lasting Graves disease. Sample time point: newly diagnosed GD, antithyroid drugs for less than 3 months. Construction of the TCR library relied on RNA isolated from PBMCs. This clonotype occurred many times. Trimming took off 2 bases at V and 2 bases at J, with 8 bases between the two ends. This CDR3 spans 14 amino acids. Germline V gene data show CDR1 as KGHDR and CDR2 as SFDVKD. Arm-PCR with iRepertoire HTBI primers amplified the CDR3 regions for these TCR beta libraries. Each CDR3 protein is one row after TCRdb ran MiXCR on the multiplex PCR reads. The sample lists over 500,000 distinct CDR3 sequences, around 15% seen once, with approximately 12% in the top ten. The same specimen was also included in a second study, on T cells in Graves' hyperthyroidism and ophthalmopathy. As that study records: The study based diagnoses on clinical symptoms, serum thyroxine and TRAb, thyroid ultrasound and orbital computed tomography.

This receptor was obtained from a man aged 18 to 29 with Graves disease. The chain employs TRBV24-1 and TRBJ2-5; maybe TRBD1 (6 bases). The material sequenced was peripheral blood mononuclear cells (PBMCs), taken at new diagnosis, from a patient treated with antithyroid drugs. The CDR3 is CATSDYTGQETQYF. The CDR3 nucleotides read TGTGCCACCAGTGATTACACAGGGCAAGAGACCCAGTACTTC.